Below are 28 T cell receptor beta chains sequenced from a single sample in a study of cytomegalovirus exposure and HLA in healthy donors (dated by TCRdb to about 2017). Libraries were constructed by the immunoSEQ multiplex PCR assay. For the multiplex PCR, a mixture combining 60 forward primers for TCR Vbeta segments and 13 reverse primers for TCR Jbeta segments was used. TCRdb provides this immuneACCESS table in a form limited to in-frame rearrangements. Some clones are lacking; in checked studies, under half of them reflect an unresolved V gene, and why the rest are absent is not known. For this sample there are approximately 35,000 clones; about 67% appear just once. Around 9.1% of the sample belongs to the ten largest clones. Sequenced sample: PBMCs. These receptors originate from a man in his forties in good health and CMV-seropositive.

The chain joins TRBV9 to TRBJ2-6; 7 bases are a match to TRBD2. This CDR3 contains 16 residues. CDR1 and CDR2 (germline): SGDLS, YYNGEE. The V segment lost 2 bases and the J segment 4 bases; nucleotides outside the gene matches: 6. CDR3 in amino acids: CASSVGLVSGANVLTF. The CDR3 bases are TGTGCCAGCAGCGTCGGACTAGTCTCCGGGGCCAACGTCCTGACTTTC.

This clone came up a few times. The chain combines TRBV13 with TRBJ2-7, with 8 bases matching TRBD2. J was trimmed by 5 bases and V by 5 bases; bases with no gene match: 8. Germline lookup yields CDR1 PRHDT and CDR2 FYEKMQ (reference sequence). The length of the CDR3 is 14 residues. In DNA form, the CDR3 reads TGTGCCAGCAGCCAAACCGGGAGGGGCAACGAGCAGTACTTC. It codes for CASSQTGRGNEQYF. Full variable domain (missing parts from reference TRBV13 and TRBJ2-7): AAGVIQSPRHLIKEKRETATLKCYPIPRHDTVYWYQQGPGQDPQFLISFYEKMQSDKGSIPDRFSAQQFSDYHSELNMSSLELGDSALYFCASSQTGRGNEQYFGPGTRLTVT.

This chain joins TRBV6-5 and TRBJ2-5; D perhaps matches TRBD1 (6 bases). The length of the CDR3 is 15 residues. V lost 0 bases to trimming and J lost 2 bases, with 10 bases between them. Germline loops: CDR1 MNHEY, CDR2 SVGAGI. DNA of the CDR3: TGTGCCAGCAGTTACTCGGGCAGGGGACAAGAGACCCAGTACTTC. It is translated as CASSYSGRGQETQYF.

The chain combines TRBV9 with TRBJ2-7; a possible D gene is TRBD1 (5 bases). Trimming cost V 4 bases and J 3 bases, with 11 bases left between them. This CDR3 contains 13 residues. Germline CDR1 and CDR2: SGDLS and YYNGEE. The CDR3 sequence is CASSPDSIYEQYF. The CDR3 region has the DNA TGTGCCAGCAGCCCTGACAGTATCTACGAGCAGTACTTC. Complete variable domain (other parts from reference TRBV9 and TRBJ2-7): DSGVTQTPKHLITATGQRVTLRCSPRSGDLSVYWYQQSLDQGLQFLIQYYNGEERAKGNILERFSAQQFPDLHSELNLSSLELGDSALYFCASSPDSIYEQYFGPGTRLTVT.

The rearrangement joins TRBV7-9 to TRBJ1-1; 7 positions match TRBD1. V was pared by 6 bases and J by 1 base, with 8 bases of the junction left unmatched. Germline-derived CDR1 and CDR2 are SEHNR and FQNEAQ (reference sequence). CDR3 length equals 15 residues. The CDR3 protein is CASRPQGTSNTEAFF. DNA for the CDR3: TGTGCCAGCAGACCACAGGGGACCTCGAACACTGAAGCTTTCTTT.

The genes are TRBV11-1 and TRBJ1-5; maybe TRBD1 (6 bases). V was trimmed by 5 bases and J by 1 base, leaving 9 bases between them. Germline values: CDR1 SGHAT, CDR2 FQDESV (reference sequence). This CDR3 has 14 residues. The DNA of the CDR3 is TGTGCCAGCAGCAAGGGGGAGAGCAATCAGCCCCAGCATTTT. Protein: CASSKGESNQPQHF. Looking up the rest from reference TRBV11-1 and TRBJ1-5 gives the full variable domain: EAEVAQSPRYKITEKSQAVAFWCDPISGHATLYWYRQILGQGPELLVQFQDESVVDDSQLPKDRFSAERLKGVDSTLKIQPAELGDSAMYLCASSKGESNQPQHFGDGTRLSIL.

The J gene is TRBJ2-3, the V gene TRBV7-9, with 9 positions matching TRBD2. The CDR3 is made up of 16 amino acids. CDR1 SEHNR and CDR2 FQNEAQ come from the germline V gene (reference sequence). The junction had 9 bases not matched to a gene; V was cut back by 3 bases and J by 5 bases. The CDR3 region has the DNA TGTGCCAGCAGCTTCCTCGGCGGGGGGGCGAGAGATACGCAGTATTTT. This sequence encodes CASSFLGGGARDTQYF. Variable domain in full (rest from reference TRBV7-9 and TRBJ2-3): DTGVSQNPRHKITKRGQNVTFRCDPISEHNRLYWYRQTLGQGPEFLTYFQNEAQLEKSRLLSDRFSAERPKGSFSTLEIQRTEQGDSAMYLCASSFLGGGARDTQYFGPGTRLTVL.

This clone appeared a few times. The chain has TRBV5-6 and TRBJ2-7; no definite D call. Germline CDR1 reads SGHDT; CDR2 reads YYEEEE. Deletions cut 1 base from V and 4 bases from J, with 12 bases between. The CDR3 sequence is 14 residues long. CDR3 DNA sequence: TGTGCCAGCAGCTTGTCTCAGGTACCTTACGAGCAGTACTTC. Translated: CASSLSQVPYEQYF. The full variable domain, its missing parts supplied by reference TRBV5-6 and TRBJ2-7, is DAGVTQSPTHLIKTRGQQVTLRCSPKSGHDTVSWYQQALGQGPQFIFQYYEEEERQRGNFPDRFSGHQFPNYSSELNVNALLLGDSALYLCASSLSQVPYEQYFGPGTRLTVT.

The chain employs TRBV28 and TRBJ2-1, with 9 bases fitting TRBD2. Losses at the gene ends were 6 bases for V and 9 bases for J; bases not matched to a gene: 6. The CDR3 contains 13 residues. Per germline, CDR1 MDHEN and CDR2 SYDVKM. This CDR3 is CASRNSGGPEQFF. The CDR3 DNA is TGTGCCAGCAGGAATAGCGGGGGACCTGAGCAGTTCTTC.

V gene TRBV27 combines with J gene TRBJ1-5, with D tentatively TRBD1 (6 bases). V was clipped by 6 bases and J by 4 bases, with 10 bases between them. This CDR3 comprises 13 residues. Germline CDR1 reads MNHEY; CDR2 reads SMNVEV (reference sequence). The CDR3 loop reads CASRPDRNQPQHF. The CDR3 DNA follows: TGTGCCAGCAGGCCCGACAGGAATCAGCCCCAGCATTTT.

This sequence joins TRBV7-2 and TRBJ2-7, with 9 nucleotides matching TRBD1. Germline V gives CDR1 SGHTA, CDR2 FQGNSA. CDR3 length: 14 residues. V trimming: 6 bases; J trimming: 4 bases; junction bases outside the gene matches: 7. The CDR3 DNA follows: TGTGCCAGCAGGACCCCGGGACAGGGTTACGAGCAGTACTTC. It encodes CASRTPGQGYEQYF.

This chain connects TRBV7-6 to TRBJ1-5; 9 nucleotides line up with TRBD1. The germline gives CDR1 SGHVS, CDR2 FNYEAQ. The CDR3 loop spans 17 amino acids. The junction had 7 bases not matched to a gene; V was cut back by 2 bases and J by 2 bases. The CDR3 DNA sequence: TGTGCCAGCAGCTTATCTGGGACAGGGTATGGCAATCAGCCCCAGCATTTT. The encoded protein is CASSLSGTGYGNQPQHF.

The CDR3 is CASSGRLAGGHEQFF. The CDR3 region has the DNA TGTGCCAGCAGTGGGAGACTAGCGGGGGGGCATGAGCAGTTCTTC. This chain uses TRBV6-1 with TRBJ2-1, with 14 bases fitting TRBD2. The CDR3 spans 15 residues. V lost 4 bases, J lost 8 bases, and 4 bases stayed unmatched. The germline CDR1 and CDR2 sequences are MNHNS and SASEGT.

V and J are TRBV5-1 and TRBJ2-1, with 9 bases lining up with TRBD2. The V segment lost 3 bases and the J segment 6 bases; nucleotides outside the gene matches: 7. Germline V lookup: CDR1 SGHRS, CDR2 YFSETQ. The CDR3 runs 15 residues. CDR3 loop: CASSYSGGLGNEQFF. The CDR3 DNA reads TGCGCCAGCAGCTATAGCGGGGGACTTGGCAATGAGCAGTTCTTC.

CDR3 region: CASSPTGRNQPQHF. The CDR3 nucleotides are TGTGCCAGCAGCCCTACAGGGCGGAATCAGCCCCAGCATTTT. The chain recombines TRBV7-8 with TRBJ1-5; weak D call: TRBD1 (6 bases). Germline V gives CDR1 SGHVS, CDR2 FQNEAQ. V lost 5 bases, J lost 4 bases, and 12 bases lay in between. The CDR3 contains 14 residues.

This chain uses TRBV6-6 with TRBJ1-1, with D tentatively TRBD1 (5 bases). Looked up from germline, CDR1 is MNHNY and CDR2 is SVGAGI (reference sequence). Trimming removed 5 bases from V and 1 base from J, with 8 bases in between. The CDR3 loop spans 13 amino acids. The DNA of the CDR3 is TGTGCCAGCAGTCTAACAGGGAACACTGAAGCTTTCTTT. The encoded protein is CASSLTGNTEAFF.

As for this clone: It differs at one base from a far larger clone, so likely a read error. The sample holds other DNA sequences that translate to the same CDR3. The J gene is TRBJ1-3, the V gene TRBV7-9; 10 bases are a match to TRBD1. Germline V gene lookup returns CDR1 SEHNR and CDR2 FQNEAQ (reference sequence). The CDR3 loop spans 16 amino acids. The CDR3 region has the DNA TGCGCCAGCAGCCCTCGGGACAGGGGCTCTGGAAACACCATATATTTT. Translated, it gives CASSPRDRGSGNTIYF.

This chain connects TRBV19 to TRBJ1-2; D is unclear. Germline CDR1 LNHDA, CDR2 SQIVND (reference sequence). This CDR3 region has 13 residues. V was cut by 2 bases and J by 5 bases, with 9 bases left in between. CDR3 loop: CASSIQYEYGYTF. Here the CDR3 DNA reads TGTGCCAGTAGTATACAGTATGAATATGGCTACACCTTC.

V usage is TRBV14 and J usage is TRBJ2-3; 12 nucleotides line up with TRBD2. V lost 1 base and J lost 6; bases outside the gene matches: 8. Looked up from germline, CDR1 is SGHDN and CDR2 is FVKESK. The CDR3 extends over 17 amino acids. CDR3 sequence reads: CASSQVSPSGGADTQYF. The CDR3 coding sequence is TGTGCCAGCAGCCAAGTTTCCCCTAGCGGGGGGGCGGATACGCAGTATTTT. Combining the CDR3 with reference TRBV14 and TRBJ2-3 gives the whole variable domain EAGVTQFPSHSVIEKGQTVTLRCDPISGHDNLYWYRRVMGKEIKFLLHFVKESKQDESGMPNNRFLAERTGGTYSTLKVQPAELEDSGVYFCASSQVSPSGGADTQYFGPGTRLTVL.

The J gene is TRBJ1-1, the V gene TRBV6-5; TRBD1 matches 10 bases. The CDR3 sequence is 14 residues long. V shed 5 bases, J shed 5 bases, and the junction held 5 bases outside the gene matches. CDR1 MNHEY and CDR2 SVGAGI come from the germline V gene. The CDR3 loop is CASSRGQGDTEAFF. In DNA, the CDR3 is TGTGCCAGCAGTCGAGGACAGGGGGATACTGAAGCTTTCTTT.

J is TRBJ2-7 and V is TRBV9, with TRBD2 identical over 12 bases. Germline trimming cut 3 bases from V and 5 bases from J; bases unmatched to any gene: 6. The CDR3 is made up of 15 amino acids. Germline V lookup: CDR1 SGDLS, CDR2 YYNGEE. The CDR3 loop is CASSASTSGGNEQYF. Written as DNA, the CDR3 is TGTGCCAGCAGCGCATCGACTAGCGGGGGTAACGAGCAGTACTTC.

V is TRBV6-6 and J is TRBJ2-7; D perhaps matches TRBD2 (5 bases). V was shortened by 6 bases and J by 2 bases, with 11 bases between the two germline ends. The CDR3 contains 13 residues. CDR1 and CDR2 from the germline V gene are MNHNY and SVGAGI (reference sequence). The CDR3 region is CASSRGSAYEQYF. CDR3 DNA sequence: TGTGCCAGCAGCCGCGGGTCTGCCTACGAGCAGTACTTC.

This clone showed up just a few times. This chain uses TRBV2 with TRBJ2-6, with a possible D match to TRBD1 (5 bases). The CDR3 loop spans 16 amino acids. Looked up from germline, CDR1 is SNHLY and CDR2 is FYNNEI. V lost 6 bases to trimming and J lost 0 bases, with 12 bases between them. The chain's CDR3 is CASSDTGTSGANVLTF. Here the CDR3 DNA reads TGTGCCAGCAGCGACACAGGAACCTCTGGGGCCAACGTCCTGACTTTC.

The V and J genes are TRBV5-6 and TRBJ2-2; TRBD2 matches 8 bases. CDR3 size: 14 residues. The V and J ends lost 7 bases and 6 bases, in that order; junction bases with no gene match: 8. The germline CDR1 and CDR2 sequences are SGHDT and YYEEEE. CDR3 in amino acids: CASSHGGVAGELFF. The CDR3, as DNA: TGTGCCAGCTCCCACGGGGGGGTCGCCGGGGAGCTGTTTTTT.

This clone has just a few counts. V gene TRBV18 combines with J gene TRBJ1-5, with 7 bases fitting TRBD1. The CDR3 is 15 residues long. Germline trimming cut 2 bases from V and 6 bases from J; bases unmatched to any gene: 7. Germline V gives CDR1 KGHSH, CDR2 LQKENI. The CDR3 nucleotides read TGTGCCAGCTCACCAAGGGGGCAGGAGACTCAGCCCCAGCATTTT. It specifies CASSPRGQETQPQHF. Full variable domain (missing parts from reference TRBV18 and TRBJ1-5): NAGVMQNPRHLVRRRGQEARLRCSPMKGHSHVYWYRQLPEEGLKFMVYLQKENIIDESGMPKERFSAEFPKEGPSILRIQQVVRGDSAAYFCASSPRGQETQPQHFGDGTRLSIL.

The V and J genes are TRBV7-2 and TRBJ1-4; D uncertain. This CDR3 contains 15 residues. Trimming removed 5 bases from V and 0 bases from J, with 10 bases in between. Per the germline V gene, CDR1 is SGHTA and CDR2 is FQGNSA. As DNA, the CDR3 is TGTGCCAGCAGCCCCGTTTCCCCAACTAATGAAAAACTGTTTTTT. Encoded protein: CASSPVSPTNEKLFF.

This clone was counted a few times. The chain links TRBV5-1 to TRBJ2-6, with D unresolved. The CDR3 length is 16 residues. The ends were cut back, 1 base at V and 0 bases at J, with 8 bases in the middle. CDR1 and CDR2 from the germline V gene are SGHRS and YFSETQ. CDR3 bases: TGCGCCAGCAGCTTGCTTGGCTCCTCTGGGGCCAACGTCCTGACTTTC. Translated: CASSLLGSSGANVLTF.

This chain connects TRBV13 to TRBJ2-7, with 10 bases matching TRBD1. V shed 5 bases, J shed 9 bases, and the junction held 7 bases outside the gene matches. The germline V gene encodes CDR1 PRHDT and CDR2 FYEKMQ (reference sequence). The CDR3 spans 13 residues. The CDR3 is CASSRDRGSVQYF. CDR3 in DNA: TGTGCCAGCAGCCGGGACAGGGGATCGGTGCAGTACTTC.